A selection of T cell receptor beta chains follows, all from one sample in a study of shared clonotypes between healthy human individuals. Generated by immunoSEQ multiplex PCR, the TCRdb table keeps only in-frame clones and is missing some. The sample yields under 550,000 clones, about 96% seen once. The sequencing sample was made of naive CD4+ T cells sorted from blood. These receptors all stem from a woman in her 30s in good health. CDR3s include the opening cysteine and the closing phenylalanine or tryptophan. The D gene is left open where the match is weak. Size is omitted from some rows. Given values are once, few, many or a class for expanded clones.

v_call,d_call,j_call,clone_size,cdr3_nt,cdr3_aa
TRBV6-1,.,TRBJ1-2,.,TGTGCCAGCAGTGACCTCAGGGGAATTCCTTTCTATGGCTACACCTTC,CASSDLRGIPFYGYTF
TRBV28,.,TRBJ2-7,.,TGTGCCAGCATGGTCAGAAGCTCCTACGAGCAGTACTTC,CASMVRSSYEQYF
TRBV5-1,.,TRBJ2-1,.,TGCGCCAGCAGCTTGGGACTCTACAATGAGCAGTTCTTC,CASSLGLYNEQFF
TRBV11-2,TRBD1,TRBJ2-3,.,TGTGCCAGCAGTCAACCTCGGGACAGAAATACGCAGTATTTT,CASSQPRDRNTQYF
TRBV27,.,TRBJ1-2,.,TGTGCCTGCTCCGTTTCTCACAGCTCGTATGGCTACACCTTC,CACSVSHSSYGYTF
TRBV19,.,TRBJ1-1,.,TGTGCCAGTAGTATAAGGGGTAACACTGAAGCTTTCTTT,CASSIRGNTEAFF
TRBV11-3,.,TRBJ2-7,.,TGTGCCAGTGGCGGTCGGGGCGAGCAGTACTTC,CASGGRGEQYF
TRBV7-8,.,TRBJ2-7,.,TGTGCCAGCAGCTTAGATCAGCTTACCACCTACGAGCAGTACTTC,CASSLDQLTTYEQYF
TRBV12-2,.,TRBJ2-7,.,TGTGCAAGTCGCTTAGGTTGGGGGGATTGGGTAAACGAGCAGTACTTC,CASRLGWGDWVNEQYF
TRBV7-7,TRBD1,TRBJ1-2,.,TGTGCCAGCAGCTTAGACAGGGGGCGACATGGCTACACCTTC,CASSLDRGRHGYTF
TRBV5-1,.,TRBJ2-1,.,TGCGCCAGCAGCTTGAGCTCCTCCTACAATGAGCAGTTCTTC,CASSLSSSYNEQFF
TRBV6-5,TRBD1,TRBJ1-1,.,TGTGCCAGCAGTTACTCGGGCAGGGGGAGCGGCACTGAAGCTTTCTTT,CASSYSGRGSGTEAFF
TRBV5-1,.,TRBJ2-1,.,TGCGCCAGCAGCTTGGGTGGGGCCGGAGGTGAGCAGTTCTTC,CASSLGGAGGEQFF
TRBV5-1,.,TRBJ2-2,.,TGCGCCAGCAGCCCGACCTTGAACACCGGGGAGCTGTTTTTT,CASSPTLNTGELFF
TRBV28,TRBD1,TRBJ2-7,once,TGTGCCAGCAGTAAACAGGGGGCTCACTACGAGCAGTACTTC,CASSKQGAHYEQYF
TRBV5-1,.,TRBJ2-2,once,TGCGCCAGCAGGGTGGAAGGGGGCACCGGGGAGCTGTTTTTT,CASRVEGGTGELFF
TRBV7-9,.,TRBJ2-7,.,TGTGCCAGCAAGAGGGAGAACTACGAGCAGTACTTC,CASKRENYEQYF
TRBV9,TRBD1,TRBJ1-2,.,TGTGCCAGCAGCGTAGGGACAGGGATGAGCGGCTACACCTTC,CASSVGTGMSGYTF
TRBV2,.,TRBJ1-1,.,TGTGCCAGCAGTCGGGGGCTGATCCGGGGGGAAGCTTTCTTT,CASSRGLIRGEAFF
TRBV19,.,TRBJ2-7,.,TGTGCCACCAAACAAGGTTTAGGCCGCGAGCAGTACTTC,CATKQGLGREQYF
TRBV5-1,.,TRBJ2-3,.,TGCGCCAGCAGCCTTCTTCAGGATACGCAGTATTTT,CASSLLQDTQYF
TRBV7-2,.,TRBJ2-5,.,TGTGCCAGCAGCCCCCACCAAGGGGAGACCCAGTACTTC,CASSPHQGETQYF
TRBV25-1,TRBD2,TRBJ2-5,.,TGTGCCAGCAGCCGGGGACTACCTTCGGGGGAGACCCAGTACTTC,CASSRGLPSGETQYF
TRBV7-6,.,TRBJ2-3,once,TGTGCCAGCACCCCTGGAGGATATACGCAGTATTTT,CASTPGGYTQYF
TRBV7-7,.,TRBJ2-7,.,TGTGCCAGCAGTCCATCCCGGGGCTCCTACGAGCAGTACTTC,CASSPSRGSYEQYF
TRBV19,.,TRBJ1-5,.,TGTGCCAGCAGTACCCGGTCTCTTAGCAATCAGCCCCAGCATTTT,CASSTRSLSNQPQHF
TRBV6-1,.,TRBJ2-7,.,TGTGCCAGCAGTGGCGCAGCCTACGAGCAGTACTTC,CASSGAAYEQYF
TRBV7-9,TRBD2,TRBJ2-1,.,TGTGCCAGCAGCTTTAACAGGGCTAGCGGGACGGGTGAGCAGTTCTTC,CASSFNRASGTGEQFF
TRBV28,.,TRBJ1-1,.,TGTGCCTGCACGGGCGGGGGGACTGAAGCTTTCTTT,CACTGGGTEAFF
TRBV27,TRBD1,TRBJ2-6,.,TGTGCCAGCAGCCTTGGGACAGGAGACTCTGGGGCCAACGTCCTGACTTTC,CASSLGTGDSGANVLTF
TRBV10-1,.,TRBJ2-3,.,TGCGCCAGCAGTGACAAGGCCCCGCGCACAGATACGCAGTATTTT,CASSDKAPRTDTQYF
TRBV7-2,TRBD2,TRBJ2-7,.,TGTGCCAGCAGCTTAGTCGCTAGCGGGGGTTACGAGCAGTACTTC,CASSLVASGGYEQYF
TRBV7-9,.,TRBJ2-1,few,TGTGCCAGCAGCTTGGGCAATGAGCAGTTCTTC,CASSLGNEQFF
TRBV18,.,TRBJ1-3,.,TGTGCCAGCTCACCACCTCCGCGGACCGCTGGAAACACCATATATTTT,CASSPPPRTAGNTIYF
TRBV2,TRBD2,TRBJ2-3,.,TGTGCCAGCAGCCCCTTTGGGGGAGGGAGCACAGATACGCAGTATTTT,CASSPFGGGSTDTQYF
TRBV4-1,.,TRBJ1-4,.,TGCGCCAGCAGCCAGGGGCTCAGGGAAAAACTGTTTTTT,CASSQGLREKLFF
TRBV27,TRBD1,TRBJ1-5,.,TGTGCCAGCAGTGCCGACAGGGGAAGCAATCAGCCCCAGCATTTT,CASSADRGSNQPQHF
TRBV5-1,.,TRBJ2-1,.,TGCGCCAGCAGCCACGGTGGGGGGAAGGCCTACAATGAGCAGTTCTTC,CASSHGGGKAYNEQFF
TRBV20-1,.,TRBJ1-1,.,TGCAGTGTCAGCAGGGACACTGAAGCTTTCTTT,CSVSRDTEAFF
TRBV5-1,TRBD2,TRBJ2-7,.,TGCGCCAGCAGCTTGGGGGGACTAGCGGGAGTTCACGAGCAGTACTTC,CASSLGGLAGVHEQYF
TRBV14,.,TRBJ2-7,.,TGTGCCAGCAGCCAAGGGACGGACTCCTACGAGCAGTACTTC,CASSQGTDSYEQYF
TRBV28,TRBD1,TRBJ1-6,once,TGTGCCAGCAGACAGGGGTATAATTCACCCCTCCACTTT,CASRQGYNSPLHF
TRBV7-3,TRBD1,TRBJ2-7,.,TGTGCCAGCAGCCCAGAGGGCAGGGGGTCCTACGAGCAGTACTTC,CASSPEGRGSYEQYF
TRBV18,.,TRBJ2-3,.,TGTGCCAGCTCACCACCCTCGACAGATACGCAGTATTTT,CASSPPSTDTQYF
TRBV27,TRBD1,TRBJ2-4,.,TGTGCCAGCAGTCCCTACGGGGGACAGGGCCTAGCCAAAAACATTCAGTACTTC,CASSPYGGQGLAKNIQYF
TRBV7-2,.,TRBJ2-7,.,TGTGCCAGCAGCTTGGGTGGGACCGCCTACGAGCAGTACTTC,CASSLGGTAYEQYF
TRBV7-8,TRBD2,TRBJ2-1,.,TGTGCCAGCAGCCCTCGAGTGAGCGGGGGATTGAATGAGCAGTTCTTC,CASSPRVSGGLNEQFF
TRBV28,TRBD2,TRBJ2-5,.,TGTGCCAGCAGTCCACGGACTAGCGGCCAAGAGACCCAGTACTTC,CASSPRTSGQETQYF
TRBV5-1,TRBD2,TRBJ2-1,once,TGCGCCAGCAGCTTGACGGCTAGCGGGAGGGATGGGAAGCAGTTCTTC,CASSLTASGRDGKQFF
TRBV2,.,TRBJ2-7,.,TGTGCCAGCAGTCTCCGGGACCAGTTCTACGAGCAGTACTTC,CASSLRDQFYEQYF
TRBV28,TRBD2,TRBJ2-7,.,TGTGCCAGCAGTTATTCGGGGAGGGGTTGGTCCTACGAGCAGTACTTC,CASSYSGRGWSYEQYF
TRBV5-1,TRBD1,TRBJ1-2,.,TGCGCCAGCAGGGCCGGGACAGGGCGTAACTATGGCTACACCTTC,CASRAGTGRNYGYTF
TRBV11-2,.,TRBJ2-1,.,TGTGCCAGCAGGCGTGTTGGGCATGAGCAGTTCTTC,CASRRVGHEQFF
TRBV18,.,TRBJ2-7,.,TGTGCCAGCTCACCAATACAGGATTTTTCCTACGAGCAGTACTTC,CASSPIQDFSYEQYF
TRBV6-1,.,TRBJ2-1,.,TGTGCCAGCATGAGGAGCAGGGTCTCCTACAATGAGCAGTTCTTC,CASMRSRVSYNEQFF